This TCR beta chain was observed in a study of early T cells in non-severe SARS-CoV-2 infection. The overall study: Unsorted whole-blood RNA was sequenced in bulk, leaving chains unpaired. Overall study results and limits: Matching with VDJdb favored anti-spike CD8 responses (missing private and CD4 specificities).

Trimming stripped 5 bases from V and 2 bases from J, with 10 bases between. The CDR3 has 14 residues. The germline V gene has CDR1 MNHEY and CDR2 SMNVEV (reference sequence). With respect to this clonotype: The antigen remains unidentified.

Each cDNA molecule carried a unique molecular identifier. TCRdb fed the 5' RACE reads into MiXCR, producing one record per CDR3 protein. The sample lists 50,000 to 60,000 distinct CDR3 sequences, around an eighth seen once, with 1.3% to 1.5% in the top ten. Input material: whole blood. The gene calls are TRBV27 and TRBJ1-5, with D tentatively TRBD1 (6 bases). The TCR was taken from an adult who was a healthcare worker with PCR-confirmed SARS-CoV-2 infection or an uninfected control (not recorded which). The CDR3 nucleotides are TGTGCCAGCAGTGTCAGACAGGGCAATCAGCCCCAGCATTTT. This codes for CASSVRQGNQPQHF.